The rows below give T cell receptor beta chains drawn from one sample of a study of immune characterization of retroperitoneal liposarcoma. Via MiXCR, TCRdb re-called the PCR reads, giving one row per CDR3 protein. The table includes about 6,600 distinct CDR3 sequences, about 30% detected once. Sequencing was carried out using tumor tissue. The receptors come from a female donor with retroperitoneal liposarcoma. The CDR3 runs from the conserved cysteine through the conserved F or W. The D gene is left open where the match is weak. For some rows the clone size is stated as once, few or many, or as a class when expanded; others skip it.

J | size | D | V | length | CDR3 | DNA
TRBJ1-6 | NA | NA | TRBV12-3/TRBV12-4 | 14 | CASSSSTRAGPLHF | TGTGCCAGCAGTTCTTCCACCCGGGCGGGACCCCTCCACTTT
TRBJ2-1 | NA | NA | TRBV7-3 | 13 | CASSSMGLDEQFF | TGTGCCAGCAGCTCGATGGGTTTGGACGAGCAGTTCTTC
TRBJ1-2 | few | NA | TRBV6-1 | 15 | CASSDLRRGSYGYTF | TGTGCCAGCAGTGATCTCCGCAGGGGTAGCTATGGCTACACCTTC
TRBJ2-3 | NA | NA | TRBV7-2 | 15 | CASSFLDQPGDTQYF | TGTGCCAGCAGCTTCCTGGACCAACCAGGGGATACGCAGTATTTT
TRBJ1-4 | medium-sized | NA | TRBV7-8 | 14 | CASSPPGVEEKLFF | TGTGCCAGCAGCCCCCCGGGGGTAGAGGAAAAACTGTTTTTT
TRBJ2-3 | NA | TRBD2 | TRBV19 | 16 | CASSMGGLAGADTQYF | TGTGCCAGTAGTATGGGCGGACTAGCGGGAGCAGATACGCAGTATTTT
TRBJ2-1 | NA | NA | TRBV6-4 | 13 | CASSDGVYNEQFF | TGTGCCAGCAGTGACGGCGTCTACAATGAGCAGTTCTTC
TRBJ2-4 | many | TRBD2 | TRBV6-1 | 15 | CASSLAGVGYNEQYF | TGTGCCAGCAGTTTAGCGGGAGTAGGTTACAATGAGCAGTACTTC
TRBJ2-5 | many | TRBD2 | TRBV7-2 | 19 | CASSLRGTSGMHSQETQYF | TGTGCCAGCAGCTTAAGGGGGACTAGCGGGATGCACTCTCAAGAGACCCAGTACTTC
TRBJ2-2 | once | NA | TRBV6-2/TRBV6-3 | 10 | CATRLGELFF | TGTGCCACACGCCTTGGGGAGCTGTTTTTT
TRBJ2-1 | few | TRBD2 | TRBV10-3 | 15 | CAISEMTSAWGEQFF | TGTGCCATCAGTGAGATGACTAGCGCCTGGGGTGAGCAGTTCTTC
TRBJ2-1 | few | NA | TRBV4-2 | 13 | CASSYDRGDEQFF | TGTGCCAGCAGCTACGACCGGGGAGATGAGCAGTTCTTC
TRBJ2-1 | NA | TRBD2 | TRBV4-2 | 17 | CASSQDHLAASYNEQFF | TGTGCCAGCAGCCAAGATCATCTAGCGGCCTCCTACAATGAGCAGTTCTTC
TRBJ2-2 | medium-sized | TRBD2 | TRBV6-6 | 15 | CASSTGLAGTGELFF | TGTGCCAGCAGCACGGGACTAGCGGGAACCGGGGAGCTGTTTTTT
TRBJ2-7 | NA | TRBD1 | TRBV4-1 | 13 | CASCRDRGYEQYF | TGCGCCAGCTGCCGGGACAGGGGCTACGAGCAGTACTTC
TRBJ2-4 | many | NA | TRBV7-2 | 13 | CASSNQGQGIQYF | TGTGCCAGCAGTAATCAGGGGCAAGGCATTCAGTACTTC
TRBJ2-3 | NA | NA | TRBV6-1 | 14 | CASSPPPATDTQYF | TGTGCCAGCAGTCCCCCTCCGGCCACAGATACGCAGTATTTT
TRBJ2-6 | NA | TRBD1 | TRBV29-1 | 19 | CSVEDPGQGRLSGANVLTF | TGCAGCGTTGAAGATCCGGGACAGGGGCGCCTATCTGGGGCCAACGTCCTGACTTTC
TRBJ2-7 | NA | NA | TRBV7-2 | 14 | CASSLAPTSYEQYF | TGTGCCAGCAGCTTAGCGCCGACCTCCTACGAGCAGTACTTC
TRBJ2-3 | medium-sized | TRBD2 | TRBV7-9 | 15 | CASSSREANTDTQYF | TGTGCCAGCAGCTCGCGGGAGGCCAACACAGATACGCAGTATTTT
TRBJ2-1 | few | TRBD2 | TRBV12-3/TRBV12-4 | 16 | CASSSGTGGTYNEQFF | TGTGCCAGCAGTAGCGGGACGGGAGGTACCTACAATGAGCAGTTCTTC
TRBJ1-2 | NA | NA | TRBV5-1 | 14 | CASSLGDGYPGYTF | TGCGCCAGCAGCTTGGGGGACGGATACCCGGGCTACACCTTC
TRBJ2-7 | NA | TRBD1 | TRBV12-5 | 14 | CASGPGTGWYEQYF | TGTGCTAGTGGTCCGGGGACAGGGTGGTACGAGCAGTACTTC
TRBJ2-3 | NA | NA | TRBV12-3/TRBV12-4 | 15 | CASSSPYRGSDTQYF | TGTGCCAGCAGTAGCCCGTATCGAGGCTCAGATACGCAGTATTTT
TRBJ1-1 | few | NA | TRBV6-1 | 14 | CASSEAGQYTEAFF | TGTGCCAGCAGTGAAGCAGGCCAGTACACTGAAGCTTTCTTT
TRBJ2-6 | NA | NA | TRBV11-3 | 15 | CASSPRGSGANVLTF | TGTGCCAGCAGCCCTAGGGGCTCTGGGGCCAACGTCCTGACTTTC
TRBJ2-1 | NA | NA | TRBV11-2 | 13 | CASSLGVLHEQFF | TGTGCCAGCAGCTTAGGGGTTCTCCATGAGCAGTTCTTC
TRBJ2-2 | NA | NA | TRBV6-4 | 15 | CASSDPGYSTGELFF | TGTGCCAGCAGTGATCCGGGTTACAGCACCGGGGAGCTGTTTTTT